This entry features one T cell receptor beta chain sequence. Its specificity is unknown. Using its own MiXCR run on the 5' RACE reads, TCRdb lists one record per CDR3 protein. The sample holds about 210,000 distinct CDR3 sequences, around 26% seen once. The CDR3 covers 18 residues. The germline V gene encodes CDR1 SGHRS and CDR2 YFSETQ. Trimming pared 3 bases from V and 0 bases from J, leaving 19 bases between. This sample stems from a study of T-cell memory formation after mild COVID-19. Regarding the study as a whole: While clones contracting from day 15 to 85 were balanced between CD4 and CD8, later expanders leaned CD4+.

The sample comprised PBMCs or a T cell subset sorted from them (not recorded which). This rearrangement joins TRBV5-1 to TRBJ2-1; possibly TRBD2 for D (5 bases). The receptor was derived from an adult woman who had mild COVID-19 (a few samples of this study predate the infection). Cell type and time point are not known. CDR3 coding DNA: TGCGCCAGCAGCTCCCAGCCCCTGGCGGGTCACTCCTACAATGAGCAGTTCTTC. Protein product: CASSSQPLAGHSYNEQFF.